This T cell receptor (beta chain) was observed in a study of cytomegalovirus exposure and HLA in healthy donors. 13 Jbeta primers and 60 Vbeta primers were used for the PCR. The repertoire was sequenced with immunoSEQ multiplex PCR; TCRdb's copy has only in-frame clones and lacks some. Its listing shows around 130,000 clones. General study findings and limits: TCR beta chains associated with HLA were, in a later analysis, more clonally expanded than equally common others. V- and J-gene trimming of TCR beta was linked (in a later analysis) to a missense DCLRE1C variant. Later on, an analysis showed TCR association rates differing by HLA locus, with DRB1 the most and HLA-C the fewest.

Regarding this clone: Antigen: not known.

After removal of 0 bases from V and 12 bases from J, the junction contained 13 bases not matched to a gene. There are 16 residues in the CDR3. CDR1 is MGHRA and CDR2 is YSYEKL in the germline V gene. The receptor was derived from a woman in her 40s in good health and CMV-seronegative. Sequencing was done on a sample of PBMCs. The V call is TRBV4-1, the J call TRBJ2-1; TRBD2 aligns across 8 bases. CDR3 protein: CASSQDYRAGANLQFF. CDR3 nucleotide sequence: TGCGCCAGCAGCCAAGATTATCGAGCGGGGGCCAACCTGCAGTTCTTC.